One T cell receptor beta chain is described in this entry. Antigen specificity is unknown. Stimulation used 8.5 to 10 ug/mL lysate from CMV-infected fibroblasts. Memory cells lacking CD40L and CD69 with high CD45RO were sorted. Per germline, CDR1 GTSNPN and CDR2 SVGIG (reference sequence). V was pared by 4 bases and J by 5 bases, with 9 bases between. The CDR3 sequence is 11 residues long. The sample originates from a study of persistence of HIV-infected CD4 T cells. Looking at the study overall: Donors were ART-treated; their CMV- and Gag-responding CD4+ T cells were isolated. General study points: Rare CMV-responding cells carrying HIV-1 proviruses were not analyzed separately for TCR. CMV- and Gag-responding cells had lower TCRbeta richness than CD3/CD28-responding cells.

This was the immunoSEQ version 4 assay in survey mode. This table comes from immunoSEQ multiplex PCR, and its TCRdb copy is limited to in-frame clones, with some not included. The sample yields 50,000 or so clones, around 72% seen once. The sequence came from an adult man with HIV who was CMV-seropositive. The starting material was CD4+ T cells sorted from PBMCs after roughly 18-hour stimulation, obtained from a patient who received antiretroviral therapy. V gene TRBV30 combines with J gene TRBJ2-7, with a weak D call TRBD2 (5 bases). CDR3 sequence: CAWKRKDEQYF. The CDR3 nucleotides read TGTGCCTGGAAGCGGAAGGACGAGCAGTACTTC.